Reported below is one T cell receptor (beta chain). The record originates from a study of cytomegalovirus exposure and HLA in healthy donors. This CDR3 is built from 15 residues. Germline loops: CDR1 SGHRS, CDR2 YFSETQ. V was pared by 4 bases and J by 6 bases, with 9 bases of the junction left unmatched. A multiplex PCR was run with 60 Vbeta primers and 13 Jbeta primers. This table comes from immunoSEQ multiplex PCR, and its TCRdb copy is limited to in-frame clones, with some not included. The data contain around 140,000 clones, less than 90% of them seen just once; the ten biggest clones take up 1.5% to 1.7%.

V and J are TRBV5-1 and TRBJ1-2, with 10 bases aligning to TRBD1. This clonotype was obtained from a middle-aged man in good health and CMV-seronegative. The sample comprised PBMCs. The CDR3 spells CASSRGQGLLDGYTF. Written as DNA, the CDR3 is TGCGCCAGCAGCAGGGGACAGGGGCTACTTGATGGCTACACCTTC.